One sample yielded the 13 T cell receptor beta chains listed below, sequenced in a study of blood T cell repertoires in COVID-19. Method: immunoSEQ multiplex PCR; TCRdb's copy keeps in-frame clones and lacks some. The table lists approximately 150,000 clones, about 86% of them singletons. The sample consisted of peripheral blood. The receptor source for this set is a human donor in a cohort sampled during active COVID-19.

A few counts support this clone. The chain is built from TRBV6-4 and TRBJ2-2; the D gene is possibly TRBD2 (5 bases). The CDR3 runs 13 residues. Germline CDR1 reads MRHNA; CDR2 reads SNTAGT. Trimming took off 7 bases at V and 6 bases at J, with 12 bases between the two ends. CDR3 nucleotides: TGTGCCAGCAAGGGAGACTTATCCGGGGAGCTGTTTTTT. Its translation: CASKGDLSGELFF.

This clone was counted a single time. The chain carries TRBV5-1 and TRBJ2-6; D gene unclear. CDR1 and CDR2 from the germline V gene are SGHRS and YFSETQ. V lost 0 bases, J lost 4 bases, and 14 bases lay in between. This CDR3 has 17 residues. This CDR3 is CASSLVVGDFGANVLTF. CDR3 sequence (DNA): TGCGCCAGCAGCTTGGTCGTTGGTGACTTCGGGGCCAACGTCCTGACTTTC.

In DNA form, the CDR3 reads TGTGCCAGCAGCATCGGGAGGGGCTATGGCTACACCTTC. Translation gives CASSIGRGYGYTF. This chain links TRBV28 with TRBJ1-2; a possible D gene is TRBD1 (5 bases). Germline V lookup: CDR1 MDHEN, CDR2 SYDVKM. CDR3 length equals 13 residues. V was cut by 6 bases and J by 4 bases, with 12 bases left in between.

This clone was observed a single time. The CDR3 DNA reads TGTGCCAGCAGCATCCCCCTCGGGACAGGGAGGTCCGAGCAGTACTTC. Protein: CASSIPLGTGRSEQYF. The rearrangement uses TRBV4-2 and TRBJ2-7; 9 bases match TRBD1. Looked up from germline, CDR1 is LGHNA and CDR2 is YNFKEQ. V gave up 5 bases and J gave up 6 bases; unmatched junction bases: 14. The CDR3 covers 16 residues.

The chain combines TRBV12-5 with TRBJ1-6, with TRBD1 matching over 8 bases. Germline values: CDR1 LGHNT, CDR2 FRNRAP. The CDR3 is 16 amino acids. Trimming took 6 bases from V and 9 from J; bases not matched to a gene: 13. The CDR3: CASGRGQGAHRSPLHF. In DNA, the CDR3 is TGTGCTAGTGGCAGGGGGCAGGGGGCGCATCGTTCACCCCTCCACTTT.

In DNA, the CDR3 is TGTGCCAGCAGCTTAGTCGGGGGGCTAGGCGAGCAGTACTTC. Translation gives CASSLVGGLGEQYF. This sequence joins TRBV7-9 and TRBJ2-7; tentative D call: TRBD2 (7 bases). The germline V gene encodes CDR1 SEHNR and CDR2 FQNEAQ (reference sequence). The V end lost 1 base, the J end lost 6 bases, and 13 bases lay between the germline ends. This CDR3 is 14 amino acids long. Combining the CDR3 with reference TRBV7-9 and TRBJ2-7 gives the whole variable domain DTGVSQNPRHKITKRGQNVTFRCDPISEHNRLYWYRQTLGQGPEFLTYFQNEAQLEKSRLLSDRFSAERPKGSFSTLEIQRTEQGDSAMYLCASSLVGGLGEQYFGPGTRLTVT.

Details on this clone: A read error may account for a junction end that differs from germline. The CDR3 region has the DNA TGTGCCAGCACCTTACGTACTAGCGGGAGTTTCTACGAGCAGTACTTC. It codes for CASTLRTSGSFYEQYF. V usage is TRBV11-2 and J usage is TRBJ2-7; TRBD2 agrees at 11 bases. CDR3 length: 16 amino acids. Germline CDR1 reads SGHAT; CDR2 reads FQNNGV. The full variable domain, completed using reference TRBV11-2 and TRBJ2-7, is EAGVAQSPRYKIIEKRQSVAFWCNPISGHATLYWYQQILGQGPKLLIQFQNNGVVDDSQLPKDRFSAERLKGVDSTLKIQPAKLEDSAVYLCASTLRTSGSFYEQYFGPGTRLTVT.

The rearrangement uses TRBV5-1 and TRBJ2-2; 14 nucleotides line up with TRBD2. Germline values: CDR1 SGHRS, CDR2 YFSETQ. The CDR3 is 16 amino acids. J gave up 5 bases and V 5 bases, and 5 bases lay outside the gene matches. DNA for the CDR3: TGCGCCAGCAGGGGACTAGCGGGAGTAGGGACCGGGGAGCTGTTTTTT. This encodes CASRGLAGVGTGELFF. The full variable domain, rest sourced from reference TRBV5-1 and TRBJ2-2, is KAGVTQTPRYLIKTRGQQVTLSCSPISGHRSVSWYQQTPGQGLQFLFEYFSETQRNKGNFPGRFSGRQFSNSRSEMNVSTLELGDSALYLCASRGLAGVGTGELFFGEGSRLTVL.

V gene TRBV29-1 combines with J gene TRBJ2-7, with D unclear. CDR3 length equals 11 residues. Germline V CDR1 and CDR2: SQVTM, ANQGSEA. Trimming took off 4 bases at V and 5 bases at J, with 9 bases between the two ends. The CDR3 DNA sequence: TGCAGCGTTGCCCCCTCTAACGAGCAGTACTTC. It codes for CSVAPSNEQYF.

The gene calls are TRBV7-2 and TRBJ2-7; 14 bases match TRBD2. V lost 1 base and J lost 3; bases outside the gene matches: 5. The CDR3 has 17 amino acids. Germline V gene data show CDR1 as SGHTA and CDR2 as FQGNSA. Here the CDR3 DNA reads TGTGCCAGCAGCTTAGGGACTAGCGGGAGGCGGGTCTACGAGCAGTACTTC. This gives the protein CASSLGTSGRRVYEQYF.

The chain recombines TRBV9 with TRBJ2-1, with unresolved D. From germline, CDR1 is SGDLS and CDR2 YYNGEE. Trimming removed 0 bases from V and 7 bases from J, with 8 bases in between. The CDR3 loop spans 13 amino acids. The CDR3 region is CASSVGVGNEQFF. In DNA, the CDR3 is TGTGCCAGCAGCGTAGGAGTCGGGAATGAGCAGTTCTTC.

V usage is TRBV7-8 and J usage is TRBJ2-3; 11 bases are shared with TRBD2. Looked up from germline, CDR1 is SGHVS and CDR2 is FQNEAQ. The CDR3 is 16 residues long. After removal of 4 bases from V and 4 bases from J, the junction contained 7 bases not matched to a gene. CDR3: CASSSFSGRAADTQYF. The CDR3 DNA follows: TGTGCCAGCAGCTCGTTTAGCGGGAGGGCCGCAGATACGCAGTATTTT.

The chain uses TRBV11-3 and TRBJ2-3, with D uncertain. V lost 4 bases, J lost 3 bases, and 11 bases lay in between. Germline-derived CDR1 and CDR2 are SGHNT and YENEEA. This CDR3 is 14 amino acids long. CDR3 in amino acids: CASSSTRGTDTQYF. DNA for the CDR3: TGTGCCAGCAGCTCCACCCGAGGAACAGATACGCAGTATTTT.